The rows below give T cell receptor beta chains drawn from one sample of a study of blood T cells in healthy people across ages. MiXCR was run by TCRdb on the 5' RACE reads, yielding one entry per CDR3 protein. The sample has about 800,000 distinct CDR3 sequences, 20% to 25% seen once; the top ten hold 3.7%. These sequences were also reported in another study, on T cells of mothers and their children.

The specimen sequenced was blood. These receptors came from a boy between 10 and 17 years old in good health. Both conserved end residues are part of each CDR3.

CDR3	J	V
CATSAALFNEQFF	TRBJ2-1	TRBV24-1
CASSQATSNIQYF	TRBJ2-4	TRBV4-2
CASSHGRMNSYEQYF	TRBJ2-7	TRBV14
CTSSSTGTYFEAFF	TRBJ1-1	TRBV6-2/TRBV6-3
CASSLTGTPYEQYF	TRBJ2-7	TRBV5-6
CASSLYGAAQETQYF	TRBJ2-5	TRBV28
CASSSRTSYNEQFF	TRBJ2-1	TRBV5-5
CASRKGQISSYEQYF	TRBJ2-7	TRBV6-2/TRBV6-3
CASSYYPGGNQPQHF	TRBJ1-5	TRBV6-2/TRBV6-3
CASRVQNQPQHF	TRBJ1-5	TRBV28
CASSEAVRLDQETQYF	TRBJ2-5	TRBV6-1
CASGQSTGRYEQYF	TRBJ2-7	TRBV28
CASSYYQGLSYEQYF	TRBJ2-7	TRBV6-2/TRBV6-3
CASGFQETQYF	TRBJ2-5	TRBV27
CASSYSGRNEKLFF	TRBJ1-4	TRBV6-6
CASSWRDGANSYEQYF	.	TRBV7-9
CSAFGPSPTGELFF	TRBJ2-2	TRBV20-1
CASSRTAVGDTQYF	TRBJ2-3	TRBV7-2
CATSSLTSGSYEQYF	TRBJ2-7	TRBV15
CSAENRDSSYEQCF	TRBJ2-7	TRBV20-1
CASSLGRTGLSSPLHF	TRBJ1-6	TRBV7-2
CASSQEGQRFLRGKLFF	TRBJ1-4	TRBV4-1
CPSSSRTSGSPGSQYF	TRBJ2-5	TRBV7-8
CSVSLWEAEQGEKLFF	TRBJ1-4	TRBV29-1
CASSLRTVGAETQYF	TRBJ2-5	TRBV7-8
CASSPSGSGGEKLFF	TRBJ1-4	TRBV18
CASSYSIGGRLNEQFF	TRBJ2-1	TRBV6-2/TRBV6-3
CASSFQGGGTDTQYF	TRBJ2-3	TRBV7-8
CASSLRQTNEKLFF	TRBJ1-4	TRBV5-4
CASSQESSSGNTIYF	TRBJ1-3	TRBV4-2
CASSLGVGFSYNEQFF	TRBJ2-1	TRBV5-1
CASSPQGAGANVLTF	TRBJ2-6	TRBV7-2
CASSLGLGPTYEQYF	.	TRBV4-3
CASSPGLAELYNEQFF	TRBJ2-1	TRBV3-1
CATSWTPNNEQFF	TRBJ2-1	TRBV28
CASSVDAGFSSPLHF	TRBJ1-6	TRBV7-2
CASSLGARRGETQYF	TRBJ2-5	TRBV5-1
CSASDTGGPSPETQYF	TRBJ2-5	TRBV20-1
CASTTGYYEQYF	TRBJ2-7	TRBV2
CASSYLLRDGGGPGELFF	TRBJ2-2	TRBV6-5
CASSLALGTQYF	TRBJ2-5	TRBV7-6
CASSVMTGYNEKLFF	TRBJ1-4	TRBV6-2/TRBV6-3
CASRKTGPGETQYF	TRBJ2-5	TRBV3-1